The source of this T cell receptor beta chain is a study of blood T cell repertoires in COVID-19. Overall study: The United States, Italy and Spain supplied acute and convalescent COVID-19 samples.

Germline-derived CDR1 and CDR2 are SGHDT and YYEEEE. With 2 bases removed from V and 6 bases from J, the gap between germline ends came to 8 bases. The CDR3 loop spans 13 amino acids. Some clones are missing from TCRdb's copy, which holds only in-frame ones; the method was immunoSEQ multiplex PCR. The data hold roughly 130,000 clones, with approximately 81% observed a single time. The receptor was derived from a woman younger than 45 who had recovered from COVID-19. The genes are TRBV5-6 and TRBJ2-2; TRBD1 is a possible D gene (5 bases). Sequencing was performed on peripheral blood. The CDR3 DNA reads TGTGCCAGCAGCTTCCAGGGCTCCGGGGAGCTGTTTTTT. Translation: CASSFQGSGELFF.